This T cell receptor beta chain was recovered during a study of blood T cell repertoires in COVID-19. Study-wide background: Sample material is recorded as cDNA or gDNA derived from T cells, B-cell-depleted T cells, or PBMCs.

Per the authors' pipeline: Nucleated cell number was recorded as an estimate derived from reference gene primer amplification. Produced via immunoSEQ multiplex PCR; TCRdb's table is partial and in-frame only. V and J calls and clone size come straight from that table; D and trimming were deduced from the DNA. This table has around 99,000 clones, about 91% appearing once. This clone was seen only once. Germline V gives CDR1 LGHNA, CDR2 YSLEER. The junction had 11 bases not matched to a gene; V was cut back by 4 bases and J by 13 bases. The CDR3 contains 15 residues. The chain employs TRBV4-3 and TRBJ2-1; 12 positions match TRBD2. Specimen: peripheral blood. The TCR originated in a man aged 45-65 years with active or convalescent COVID-19. The CDR3 bases are TGCGCCAGCAGCCGCAACGGACTAGCGGGAAGGCCCCAGTTCTTC. This gives the protein CASSRNGLAGRPQFF.